The 4 T cell receptor beta chains given below trace back to one sample, sequenced in a study of type 1 regulatory T cells. A single record per CDR3 protein comes from TCRdb applying MiXCR to the reads. The sample has roughly 46,000 distinct CDR3 sequences, 9.5% to 15% seen once. These receptors have no identified antigens. The sequenced material came from cultured non-Tr1 T cells, either the whole culture or a sorted T cell fraction (not recorded which). All receptors come from a human donor in good health.

In this sample, this clonotype turned up a few times. V gene TRBV10-3 combines with J gene TRBJ2-5, with TRBD2 matching 8 bases. This CDR3 has 13 residues. After removal of 11 bases from V and 1 base from J, the junction contained 6 bases not matched to a gene. CDR1 and CDR2 from the germline V gene are ENHRY and SYGVKD. The CDR3 reads CAVATSGQETQYF. CDR3 nucleotides: TGTGCCGTCGCAACTAGCGGCCAAGAGACCCAGTACTTC.

This chain joins TRBV20-1 and TRBJ2-5, with a tentative D call TRBD2 (6 bases). Germline V lookup: CDR1 DFQATT, CDR2 SNEGSKA (reference sequence). V lost 6 bases, J lost 2 bases, and 13 bases lay in between. This CDR3 spans 13 amino acids. The CDR3 region is CSAGGRQQETQYF. In nucleotides, the CDR3 is TGCAGTGCGGGGGGAAGGCAGCAAGAGACCCAGTACTTC.

As concerns this clonotype: Mismatch with germline at one junction end may stem from a read error. The J gene is TRBJ1-2, the V gene TRBV28; D not resolved. The CDR3 runs 15 residues. Germline V gene sequence: CDR1 MDHEN, CDR2 SYDVKM. The CDR3 coding sequence is TGTGCCAGCACCACCTCGCCTACAGAGTTCTATAGCTACACCTTC. Amino acid sequence: CASTTSPTEFYSYTF.

The V call is TRBV5-1, the J call TRBJ1-1, with D hard to call. V shed 2 bases and J shed 4 bases, with 12 bases lying between them. Per the germline V gene, CDR1 is SGHRS and CDR2 is YFSETQ. CDR3 length: 14 residues. CDR3 bases: TGCGCCAGCAGCTTCACGGTTGGGAGCACTGAAGCTTTCTTT. Translation gives CASSFTVGSTEAFF.